This T cell receptor (beta chain) was captured by sequencing in a study of cytomegalovirus exposure and HLA in healthy donors. Study-level findings and limits: The authors confirmed in vitro that three CMV-associated chains were specific for CMV antigens. When analyzed later, the rates of TCR association showed variation by HLA locus, with DRB1 the most and HLA-C the fewest. For most TCR sequences rarity was the rule, although some public TCRs occurred in many donors.

As to this clone: Its antigen is as yet unknown. The junction departs from germline at one end; a sequencing error may be responsible.

Use of 60 Vbeta and 13 Jbeta primers characterized the PCR. TCRdb's copy holds only in-frame clones and misses some; the assay was immunoSEQ multiplex PCR. This sample has about 98,000 clones, with about 81% found just once. The sequence derives from a man aged 40-50 years in good health and CMV-seronegative. The sample taken for sequencing was PBMCs.

CDR3 bases: TGTTCCAGCAGCTTAGGAGAGGGGAGCGGGTATAGCAATCAGCCCCAGCATTTT. Its translation: CSSSLGEGSGYSNQPQHF. The chain links TRBV7-9 to TRBJ1-5; a weak D match, TRBD1 (5 bases). The CDR3 runs to 18 residues. Germline V gene sequence: CDR1 SEHNR, CDR2 FQNEAQ (reference sequence).